The 25 T cell receptor beta chains reported below all come from one sample, sequenced in a study of cytomegalovirus exposure and HLA in healthy donors. This PCR relied on a set of 60 Vbeta primers and 13 Jbeta primers. Generated by immunoSEQ multiplex PCR, the TCRdb table keeps only in-frame clones and is missing some. The sample lists roughly 190,000 clones, 70% to 80% occurring once. The specimen sequenced was PBMCs. These receptors all come from a woman aged 50 to 60 in good health and CMV-seronegative.

The CDR3 here is CASSLTGGVINQPQHF. The DNA for the CDR3 is TGTGCCAGCAGTTTAACGGGGGGTGTTATCAATCAGCCCCAGCATTTT. The chain has TRBV27 and TRBJ1-5; D is possibly TRBD1 (5 bases). V lost 2 bases to trimming and J lost 3 bases, with 14 bases between them. Germline lookup yields CDR1 MNHEY and CDR2 SMNVEV (reference sequence). The CDR3 totals 16 residues.

This clone was seen a few times. The genes are TRBV6-4 and TRBJ2-6; D is perhaps TRBD1 (6 bases). Deletions cut 4 bases from V and 8 bases from J, with 12 bases between. CDR1 and CDR2 from the germline V gene are MRHNA and SNTAGT. The CDR3 covers 14 residues. In DNA, the CDR3 is TGTGCCAGCAGTGCAGGGGCCGGGTCCAACGTCCTGACTTTC. Its translation is CASSAGAGSNVLTF.

V gene TRBV27 combines with J gene TRBJ2-5, with D possibly being TRBD1 (5 bases). The CDR3 runs 14 residues. Germline V gives CDR1 MNHEY, CDR2 SMNVEV (reference sequence). Trimming removed 3 bases from V and 0 bases from J, with 8 bases in between. The DNA for the CDR3 is TGTGCCAGCAGTTTTATAGGGGACCAAGAGACCCAGTACTTC. It translates to CASSFIGDQETQYF.

The chain has TRBV7-9 and TRBJ1-4, with no clear D. Per the germline V gene, CDR1 is SEHNR and CDR2 is FQNEAQ (reference sequence). The CDR3 runs to 15 residues. Trimming took off 5 bases at V and 7 bases at J, with 17 bases between the two ends. The CDR3 region has the DNA TGTGCCAGCAGCCCGGGTGGTGGGTCGAGTGAAAAACTGTTTTTT. As protein: CASSPGGGSSEKLFF.

The chain links TRBV15 to TRBJ1-2, with D unclear. The CDR3 consists of 13 residues. From germline, CDR1 is LNHNV and CDR2 YYDKDF (reference sequence). The ends were cut back, 0 bases at V and 6 bases at J, with 8 bases in the middle. The CDR3 DNA sequence: TGTGCCACCAGCAGAGATTGGGCAGATGGCTACACCTTC. This sequence encodes CATSRDWADGYTF.

The chain combines TRBV28 with TRBJ1-4, with a tentative D call TRBD1 (5 bases). Germline V gives CDR1 MDHEN, CDR2 SYDVKM. The V end was cut by 1 base, the J end by 5 bases, with 11 bases between. The CDR3 extends over 15 amino acids. The CDR3 bases are TGTGCCAGCAGTTTATCCGGACGGACAAATGAAAAACTGTTTTTT. As protein: CASSLSGRTNEKLFF.

V and J are TRBV28 and TRBJ2-3; 8 bases line up with TRBD1. The CDR3 runs 14 residues. Germline CDR1 reads MDHEN; CDR2 reads SYDVKM. After removal of 4 bases from V and 8 bases from J, the junction contained 8 bases not matched to a gene. The CDR3 DNA is TGTGCCAGCAGTTCGTGGCAGGGGGCTGGTACGCAGTATTTT. Its protein is CASSSWQGAGTQYF. Using reference TRBV28 and TRBJ2-3 for the parts outside the CDR3, the full variable domain is DVKVTQSSRYLVKRTGEKVFLECVQDMDHENMFWYRQDPGLGLRLIYFSYDVKMKEKGDIPEGYSVSREKKERFSLILESASTNQTSMYLCASSSWQGAGTQYFGPGTRLTVL.

V usage is TRBV7-2 and J usage is TRBJ2-7; 12 bases line up with TRBD2. This CDR3 contains 15 residues. The junction had 5 bases not matched to a gene; V was cut back by 8 bases and J by 0 bases. Germline loops: CDR1 SGHTA, CDR2 FQGNSA. CDR3 bases: TGTGCCAGCCGCAGGACTAGCGGGAACTCCTACGAGCAGTACTTC. Protein product: CASRRTSGNSYEQYF.

The V and J genes are TRBV29-1 and TRBJ2-7; 7 bases line up with TRBD1. Germline-derived CDR1 and CDR2 are SQVTM and ANQGSEA. V was pared by 4 bases and J by 2 bases, with 5 bases of the junction left unmatched. There are 13 residues in the CDR3. The CDR3 nucleotides read TGCAGCGTTGTCGGGACAGTCCCCTACGAGCAGTACTTC. It specifies CSVVGTVPYEQYF.

This sequence joins TRBV4-1 and TRBJ1-4, with TRBD1 as a possible D gene (5 bases). The CDR3 loop spans 14 amino acids. The germline V gene has CDR1 MGHRA and CDR2 YSYEKL. V lost 1 base, J lost 7 bases, and 10 bases lay in between. CDR3 region: CASSQGTIREKLFF. CDR3 in DNA: TGCGCCAGCAGCCAAGGGACAATCCGTGAAAAACTGTTTTTT.

The chain recombines TRBV28 with TRBJ2-7, with D perhaps TRBD2 (5 bases). Trimming took off 8 bases at V and 2 bases at J, with 7 bases between the two ends. The CDR3 length is 11 residues. CDR1 is MDHEN, CDR2 SYDVKM, per germline. The CDR3 here is CASEGPYEQYF. The CDR3 DNA reads TGTGCCAGCGAGGGCCCCTACGAGCAGTACTTC.

This sequence joins TRBV2 and TRBJ1-4; 8 bases align to TRBD1. Per the germline V gene, CDR1 is SNHLY and CDR2 is FYNNEI. The CDR3 extends over 15 amino acids. Trimming removed 6 bases from V and 7 bases from J; junction bases left unmatched: 10. CDR3 sequence: CASSPRQGAGEKLFF. The CDR3, as DNA: TGTGCCAGCAGCCCCCGTCAGGGGGCCGGTGAAAAACTGTTTTTT.

This clone was counted only a few times. The V and J genes are TRBV28 and TRBJ1-6; unclear D gene. The CDR3 is 15 amino acids. The V end lost 5 bases, the J end lost 4 bases, and 12 bases lay between the germline ends. CDR1 MDHEN and CDR2 SYDVKM come from the germline V gene. The CDR3 protein is CASSPLRGYNSPLHF. The CDR3 region has the DNA TGTGCCAGCAGTCCCCTCCGAGGTTATAATTCACCCCTCCACTTT.

This clone was seen once. The rearrangement joins TRBV6-6 to TRBJ1-4; 10 bases line up with TRBD1. The CDR3 sequence is 14 residues long. The V segment lost 6 bases and the J segment 9 bases; nucleotides outside the gene matches: 7. Germline V CDR1 and CDR2: MNHNY, SVGAGI (reference sequence). In DNA, the CDR3 is TGTGCCAGCAGCCTGGACAGGGGGATGCAAAAACTGTTTTTT. Translating gives CASSLDRGMQKLFF.

The V call is TRBV7-9, the J call TRBJ2-7; the match to TRBD2 covers 12 bases. CDR1 is SEHNR, CDR2 FQNEAQ, per germline (reference sequence). V gave up 5 bases and J gave up 5 bases; unmatched junction bases: 10. The CDR3 is 16 residues long. The CDR3 region is CASSPTGGLAGNEQYF. DNA for the CDR3: TGTGCCAGCAGCCCAACTGGAGGACTAGCGGGGAACGAGCAGTACTTC.

This chain's CDR3 is CSALQETQYF. The CDR3 DNA follows: TGCAGTGCACTACAAGAGACCCAGTACTTC. V and J are TRBV20-1 and TRBJ2-5, with D hard to call. CDR1 and CDR2 from the germline V gene are DFQATT and SNEGSKA (reference sequence). V was cut by 6 bases and J by 2 bases, with 4 bases left in between. The CDR3 loop spans 10 amino acids.

This chain links TRBV18 with TRBJ2-1; 13 bases are a match to TRBD2. Looked up from germline, CDR1 is KGHSH and CDR2 is LQKENI. Trimming cost V 1 base and J 6 bases; bases outside gene matches: 6. The CDR3 is 17 amino acids. This CDR3 is CASSPLAGTSGTNEQFF. In nucleotides, the CDR3 is TGTGCCAGCTCACCACTGGCCGGGACTAGCGGGACCAATGAGCAGTTCTTC.

The rearrangement links TRBV4-3 to TRBJ2-7; 8 nucleotides align to TRBD1. The germline gives CDR1 LGHNA, CDR2 YSLEER. The V gene end was trimmed by 3 bases and the J gene end by 3 bases; junction bases not matched to a gene: 7. This CDR3 contains 15 residues. CDR3 coding DNA: TGCGCCAGCAGCCAGGGGACAGGAGTAGTCTACGAGCAGTACTTC. As protein: CASSQGTGVVYEQYF.

The V and J genes are TRBV7-6 and TRBJ2-7; TRBD2 matches 8 bases. With V trimmed by 6 bases and J by 7 bases, 14 bases remained unmatched. The CDR3 sequence is 15 residues long. Germline V gene data show CDR1 as SGHVS and CDR2 as FNYEAQ. The CDR3 DNA reads TGTGCCAGCAGTGTGTACGCAGGGGTAGCGGGGGAGCAGTACTTC. This sequence encodes CASSVYAGVAGEQYF.

This clone showed up just once. The gene calls are TRBV7-2 and TRBJ2-1; possibly TRBD2 for D (6 bases). The length of the CDR3 is 17 residues. V shed 5 bases and J shed 5 bases, with 22 bases lying between them. Germline V gene sequence: CDR1 SGHTA, CDR2 FQGNSA. CDR3 DNA: TGTGCCAGCAGCATTGAGTCCACCGGCACGGGAGACAATGAGCAGTTCTTC. It is translated as CASSIESTGTGDNEQFF.

CDR3 protein: CASSVEPTMSGRRGGADTQYF. The CDR3, as DNA: TGTGCCAGCAGCGTAGAGCCCACGATGAGCGGGAGACGGGGGGGAGCAGATACGCAGTATTTT. V gene TRBV9 combines with J gene TRBJ2-3; 8 bases map to TRBD2. The trim removed 0 bases at V and 4 bases at J, leaving 22 bases unmatched. CDR3 length: 21 amino acids. The germline V gene has CDR1 SGDLS and CDR2 YYNGEE.

The chain combines TRBV5-1 with TRBJ2-1; 8 positions agree with TRBD2. Germline loops: CDR1 SGHRS, CDR2 YFSETQ. V gave up 4 bases and J gave up 8 bases; unmatched junction bases: 5. The CDR3 length is 13 residues. CDR3: CASSRTGGDEQFF. The CDR3 DNA follows: TGCGCCAGCAGCCGAACGGGAGGGGATGAGCAGTTCTTC.

This clone was detected once. J is TRBJ2-2 and V is TRBV28; 13 bases line up with TRBD2. The V gene's germline CDR1 is MDHEN and CDR2 SYDVKM. The V gene end was trimmed by 6 bases and the J gene end by 4 bases; junction bases not matched to a gene: 17. This CDR3 region has 20 residues. The CDR3 nucleotides are TGTGCCAGCAGGCCTTTCTCCGGGACTAGCGGGGCCCAGGGCACCGGGGAGCTGTTTTTT. As protein: CASRPFSGTSGAQGTGELFF.

Only one count was recorded for this clone. V gene TRBV28 combines with J gene TRBJ1-2; 9 bases are a match to TRBD1. V lost 4 bases and J lost 5; bases outside the gene matches: 11. The CDR3 is 16 amino acids. The V gene's germline CDR1 is MDHEN and CDR2 SYDVKM. The CDR3 is CASSSSAGTGRYGYTF. CDR3 sequence (DNA): TGTGCCAGCAGTTCCTCCGCCGGGACAGGGCGATATGGCTACACCTTC.

The rearrangement joins TRBV19 to TRBJ2-7, with 8 bases lining up with TRBD1. V lost 6 bases to trimming and J lost 5 bases; unmatched junction nucleotides: 12. The germline gives CDR1 LNHDA, CDR2 SQIVND (reference sequence). The CDR3 is 15 amino acids. The CDR3 sequence is CASRPRGRGLHEQYF. CDR3 bases: TGTGCCAGTAGGCCCCGAGGCAGGGGGCTCCACGAGCAGTACTTC.